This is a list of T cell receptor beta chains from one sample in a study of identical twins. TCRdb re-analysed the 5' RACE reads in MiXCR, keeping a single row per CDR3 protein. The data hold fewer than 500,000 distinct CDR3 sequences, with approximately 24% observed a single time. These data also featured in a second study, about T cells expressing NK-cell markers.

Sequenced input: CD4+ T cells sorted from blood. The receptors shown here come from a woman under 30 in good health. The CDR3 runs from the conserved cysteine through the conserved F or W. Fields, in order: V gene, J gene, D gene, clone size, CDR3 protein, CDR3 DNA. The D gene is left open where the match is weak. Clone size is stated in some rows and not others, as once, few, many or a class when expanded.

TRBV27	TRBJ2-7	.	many	CASSSPGPPYEQYF	TGTGCCAGCAGTTCCCCAGGGCCTCCCTACGAGCAGTACTTC
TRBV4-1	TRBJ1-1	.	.	CASSHRDTESPFF	TGCGCCAGCAGCCATCGGGACACCGAAAGCCCTTTCTTT
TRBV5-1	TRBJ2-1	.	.	CASKGTEVLGEQFF	TGCGCCAGCAAAGGGACTGAAGTCTTGGGCGAGCAGTTCTTC
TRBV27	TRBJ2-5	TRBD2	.	CASSSFGGGRYQETQYF	TGTGCCAGCAGTTCATTTGGCGGGGGTCGATACCAAGAGACCCAGTACTTC
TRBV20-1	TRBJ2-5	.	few	CSARAQETQYF	TGCAGTGCTAGGGCTCAAGAGACCCAGTACTTC
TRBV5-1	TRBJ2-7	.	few	CASSLTDSEQYF	TGCGCCAGCAGCTTGACGGATTCCGAGCAGTACTTC
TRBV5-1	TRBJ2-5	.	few	CASSLAVAQETQYF	TGCGCCAGCAGCTTGGCTGTGGCCCAAGAGACCCAGTACTTC
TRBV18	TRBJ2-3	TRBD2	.	CASSPLGGFDTDTQYF	TGTGCCAGCTCACCATTGGGAGGGTTCGACACAGATACGCAGTATTTT
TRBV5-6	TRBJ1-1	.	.	CASLREFGTEAFF	TGTGCCAGTCTCAGGGAGTTCGGCACTGAAGCTTTCTTT
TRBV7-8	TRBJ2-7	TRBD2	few	CASSPGGTRIYEQYF	TGTGCCAGCAGCCCGGGAGGGACTAGGATCTACGAGCAGTACTTC
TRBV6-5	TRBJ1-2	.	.	CASSYSQSRGGNYGYTF	TGTGCCAGCAGTTACTCGCAATCCCGGGGAGGCAACTATGGCTACACCTTC
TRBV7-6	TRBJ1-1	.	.	CASSLQAGRNTEAFF	TGTGCCAGCAGCTTACAGGCAGGGCGGAACACTGAAGCTTTCTTT
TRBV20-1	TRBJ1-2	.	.	CSARDWAGNYGYTF	TGCAGTGCTAGAGATTGGGCAGGAAACTATGGCTACACCTTC
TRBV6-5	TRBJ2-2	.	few	CASSYSSGPGYSGELFF	TGTGCCAGCAGTTACTCGAGTGGGCCAGGGTATTCCGGGGAGCTGTTTTTT
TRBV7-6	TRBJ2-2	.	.	CASSWLGDAGELFF	TGTGCCAGCAGCTGGCTCGGGGACGCCGGGGAGCTGTTTTTT
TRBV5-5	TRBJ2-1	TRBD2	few	CASSISSGKYNEQFF	TGTGCCAGCAGCATCTCTAGCGGGAAGTACAATGAGCAGTTCTTC
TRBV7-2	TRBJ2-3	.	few	CASSLVGPRDTQYF	TGTGCCAGCAGCTTAGTAGGGCCTCGAGATACGCAGTATTTT
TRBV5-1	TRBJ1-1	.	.	CASSRTTNTEAFF	TGCGCCAGCAGCCGGACCACGAACACTGAAGCTTTCTTT
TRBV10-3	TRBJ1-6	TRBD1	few	CAIRGQGIYNSPLHF	TGTGCCATCAGAGGACAGGGCATCTATAATTCACCCCTCCACTTT
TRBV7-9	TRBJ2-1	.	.	CASSLADTSIEQFF	TGTGCCAGCAGCTTAGCTGACACCAGCATTGAGCAGTTCTTC
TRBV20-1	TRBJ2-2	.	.	CSAPWGSNTGELFF	TGCAGTGCCCCCTGGGGGTCGAACACCGGGGAGCTGTTTTTT
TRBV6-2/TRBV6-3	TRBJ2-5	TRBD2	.	CASSSLVLAGDLAETQYF	TGTGCCAGCAGTTCCCTGGTGTTAGCGGGAGATTTAGCAGAGACCCAGTACTTC
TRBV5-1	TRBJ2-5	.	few	CASSTGRAETQYF	TGCGCCAGCAGCACAGGTCGCGCAGAGACCCAGTACTTC
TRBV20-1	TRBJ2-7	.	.	CSAAGKDNEQYF	TGCAGTGCCGCGGGGAAGGACAACGAGCAGTACTTC